This entry is about one T cell receptor beta chain. The antigen is not known. The data were obtained in a study of beta chain features in type 1 diabetes. The study's findings and limits: For patients, the naive, central memory and Treg TCRB repertoires appeared more alike than for healthy donors. For patients and controls alike, PCR might favor shorter templates to the same degree.

Of the isolated RNA, all was reverse transcribed, and so the sequenced material was expressed TCRB transcripts. Data came from immunoSEQ multiplex PCR; TCRdb stores just in-frame clones and leaves some out. The data show around 40,000 clones, about 51% seen once. CDR1 SEHNR and CDR2 FQNEAQ come from the germline V gene (reference sequence). The CDR3 runs 15 residues. Trimming took 0 bases from V and 1 from J; bases not matched to a gene: 2. Via CD45RO/CCR7/CD25/CD127/CD95/CD27, cells of the CD4+ naive, central memory, regulatory and stem cell-like memory subsets were sorted. The rearrangement uses TRBV7-9 and TRBJ2-5, with 7 bases identical to TRBD1. This TCR was sampled from a woman in her late teens or twenties in good health. Sequenced: Tregs from blood. DNA of the CDR3: TGTGCCAGCAGCTTAGCAAGACAGGGCCAAGAGACCCAGTACTTC. It codes for CASSLARQGQETQYF.